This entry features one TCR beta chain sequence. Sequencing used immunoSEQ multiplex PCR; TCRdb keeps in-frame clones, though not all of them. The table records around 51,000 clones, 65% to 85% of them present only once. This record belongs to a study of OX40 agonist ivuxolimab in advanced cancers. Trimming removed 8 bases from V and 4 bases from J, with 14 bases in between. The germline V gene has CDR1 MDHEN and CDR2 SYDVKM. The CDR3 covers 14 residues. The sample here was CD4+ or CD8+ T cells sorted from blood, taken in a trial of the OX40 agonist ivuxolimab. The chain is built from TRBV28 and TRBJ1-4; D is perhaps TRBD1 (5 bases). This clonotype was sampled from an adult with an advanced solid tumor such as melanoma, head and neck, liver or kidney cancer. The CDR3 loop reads CASVGDIFNEKLFF. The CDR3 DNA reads TGTGCCAGCGTGGGGGATATATTTAATGAAAAACTGTTTTTT.